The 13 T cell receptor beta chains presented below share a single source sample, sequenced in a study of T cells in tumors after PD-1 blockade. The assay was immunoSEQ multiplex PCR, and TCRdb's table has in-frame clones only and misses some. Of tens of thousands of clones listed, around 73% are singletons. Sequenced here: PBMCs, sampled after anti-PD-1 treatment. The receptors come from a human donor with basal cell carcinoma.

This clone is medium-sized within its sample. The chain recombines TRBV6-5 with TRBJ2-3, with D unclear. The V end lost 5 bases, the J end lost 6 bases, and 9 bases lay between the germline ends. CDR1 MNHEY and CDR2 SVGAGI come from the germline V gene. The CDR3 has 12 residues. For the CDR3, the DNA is TGTGCCAGCAGTACTTATGGGGATACGCAGTATTTT. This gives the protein CASSTYGDTQYF.

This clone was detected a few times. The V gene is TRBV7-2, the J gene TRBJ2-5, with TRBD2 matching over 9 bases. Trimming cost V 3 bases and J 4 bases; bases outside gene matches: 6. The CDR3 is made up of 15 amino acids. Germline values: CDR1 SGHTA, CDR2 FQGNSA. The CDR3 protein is CASSLSSGVSETQYF. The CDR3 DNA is TGTGCCAGCAGCTTGTCTAGCGGGGTTTCAGAGACCCAGTACTTC.

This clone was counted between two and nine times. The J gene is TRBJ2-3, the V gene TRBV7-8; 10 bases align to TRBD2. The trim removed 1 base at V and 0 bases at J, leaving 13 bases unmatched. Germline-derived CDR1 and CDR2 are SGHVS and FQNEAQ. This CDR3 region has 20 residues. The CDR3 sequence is CASSLETPGLARRSTDTQYF. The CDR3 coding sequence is TGTGCCAGCAGCTTAGAAACCCCGGGACTAGCGAGACGTAGCACAGATACGCAGTATTTT.

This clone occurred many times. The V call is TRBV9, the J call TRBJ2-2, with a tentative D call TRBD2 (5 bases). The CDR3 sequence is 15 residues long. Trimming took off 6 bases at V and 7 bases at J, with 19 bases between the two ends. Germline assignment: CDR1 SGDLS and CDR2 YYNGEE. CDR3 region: CASTLDREVSGELFF. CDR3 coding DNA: TGTGCCAGCACCCTAGACCGGGAAGTCAGCGGGGAGCTGTTTTTT. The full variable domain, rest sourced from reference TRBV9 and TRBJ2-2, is DSGVTQTPKHLITATGQRVTLRCSPRSGDLSVYWYQQSLDQGLQFLIQYYNGEERAKGNILERFSAQQFPDLHSELNLSSLELGDSALYFCASTLDREVSGELFFGEGSRLTVL.

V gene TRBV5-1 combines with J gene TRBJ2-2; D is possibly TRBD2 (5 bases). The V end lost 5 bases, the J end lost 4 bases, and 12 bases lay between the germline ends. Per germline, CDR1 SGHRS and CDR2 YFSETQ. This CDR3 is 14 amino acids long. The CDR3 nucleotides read TGCGCCAGCAGGTATGGACTGTCCACCGGGGAGCTGTTTTTT. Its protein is CASRYGLSTGELFF.

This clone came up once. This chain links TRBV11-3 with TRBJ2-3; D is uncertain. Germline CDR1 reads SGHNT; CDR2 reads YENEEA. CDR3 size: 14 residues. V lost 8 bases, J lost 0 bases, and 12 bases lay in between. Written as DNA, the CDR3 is TGTGCCAGCGTTCGTGGCAGGAGCACAGATACGCAGTATTTT. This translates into CASVRGRSTDTQYF.

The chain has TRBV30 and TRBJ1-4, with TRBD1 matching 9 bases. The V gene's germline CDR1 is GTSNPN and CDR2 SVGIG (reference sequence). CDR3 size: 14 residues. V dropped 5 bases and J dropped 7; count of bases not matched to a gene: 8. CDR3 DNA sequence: TGTGCCTGGGGACAGGGGCGAGCGTCTGAAAAACTGTTTTTT. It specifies CAWGQGRASEKLFF. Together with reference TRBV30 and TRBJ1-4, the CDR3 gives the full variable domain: SQTIHQWPATLVQPVGSPLSLECTVEGTSNPNLYWYRQAAGRGLQLLFYSVGIGQISSEVPQNLSASRPQDRQFILSSKKLLLSDSGFYLCAWGQGRASEKLFFGSGTQLSVL.

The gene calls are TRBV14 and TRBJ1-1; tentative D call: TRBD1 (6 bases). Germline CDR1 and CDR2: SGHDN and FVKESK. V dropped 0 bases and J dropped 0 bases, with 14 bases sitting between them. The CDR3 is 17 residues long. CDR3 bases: TGTGCCAGCAGCCAAGATTGGGGGGCAGGGGTGAACACTGAAGCTTTCTTT. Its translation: CASSQDWGAGVNTEAFF.

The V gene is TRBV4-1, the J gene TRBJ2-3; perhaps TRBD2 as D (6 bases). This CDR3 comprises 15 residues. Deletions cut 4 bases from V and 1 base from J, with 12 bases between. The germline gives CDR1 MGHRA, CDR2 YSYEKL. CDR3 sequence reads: CASSRWGEGTDTQYF. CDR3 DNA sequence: TGCGCCAGCAGCCGATGGGGGGAGGGCACAGATACGCAGTATTTT.

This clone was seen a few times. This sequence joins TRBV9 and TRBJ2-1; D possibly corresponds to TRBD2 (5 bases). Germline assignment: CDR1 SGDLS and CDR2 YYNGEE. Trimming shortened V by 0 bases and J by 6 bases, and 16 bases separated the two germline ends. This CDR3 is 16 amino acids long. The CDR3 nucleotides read TGTGCCAGCAGCGTAGGGGGAGACCCCGCCACCAATGAGCAGTTCTTC. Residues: CASSVGGDPATNEQFF.

DNA for the CDR3: TGTGCCAGTAGTACAGCTGGCAGAGCCACAGATACGCAGTATTTT. Its translation is CASSTAGRATDTQYF. The chain recombines TRBV19 with TRBJ2-3; D call uncertain. The CDR3 has 15 amino acids. Between the trimmed V and J ends, which lost 4 bases and 2 bases, there was a span of 13 bases. CDR1 is LNHDA and CDR2 is SQIVND in the germline V gene (reference sequence).

The CDR3 loop is CASSSGLAVASGETQYF. The CDR3 DNA reads TGTGCCAGCTCATCGGGACTAGCGGTCGCCTCAGGGGAGACCCAGTACTTC. V is TRBV18 and J is TRBJ2-5, with 11 bases matching TRBD2. The germline V gene has CDR1 KGHSH and CDR2 LQKENI. This CDR3 has 17 residues. Trimming at V came to 5 bases and at J to 5 bases, leaving 13 bases not matched to a gene.

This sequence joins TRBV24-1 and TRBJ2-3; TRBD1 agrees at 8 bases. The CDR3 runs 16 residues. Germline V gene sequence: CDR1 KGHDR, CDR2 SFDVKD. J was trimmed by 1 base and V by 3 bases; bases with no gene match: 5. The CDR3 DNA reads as TGTGCCACCAGTGATCTGCCAGGGGGCGGCACAGATACGCAGTATTTT. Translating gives CATSDLPGGGTDTQYF.